This passage covers 24 T cell receptor beta chains from one sample sequenced in a study of radiotherapy plus CTLA-4 blockade in lung cancer. Libraries were prepared by immunoSEQ multiplex PCR; TCRdb keeps only in-frame clonotypes and omits some of them. Of some 92,000 clones listed, 75% to 85% are singletons. The sequences come from peripheral blood, collected from a patient treated with radiotherapy plus ipilimumab. The receptors were gathered from a human donor with non-small cell lung cancer who had a partial response to radiotherapy plus ipilimumab.

The J gene is TRBJ1-2, the V gene TRBV28; no firm D call. Trimming removed 6 bases at V and 2 bases at J, with 25 bases between. CDR1 and CDR2 from the germline V gene are MDHEN and SYDVKM. CDR3 size: 18 residues. The CDR3 DNA follows: TGTGCCAGCAGCCCACCAAAAACGACATACCCAACCAACTATGGCTACACCTTC. This codes for CASSPPKTTYPTNYGYTF.

This chain uses TRBV28 with TRBJ1-5; D remains unclear. The CDR3 runs to 16 residues. Germline values: CDR1 MDHEN, CDR2 SYDVKM. V lost 4 bases and J lost 3, with 16 bases in between. The DNA of the CDR3 is TGTGCCAGCAGTTACCCCATCGGGGTCCCCAATCAGCCCCAGCATTTT. This gives the protein CASSYPIGVPNQPQHF.

The V call is TRBV30, the J call TRBJ1-5; tentative D call: TRBD1 (6 bases). The CDR3 is made up of 14 amino acids. V was cut by 2 bases and J by 2 bases, with 10 bases left in between. Germline V gene data show CDR1 as GTSNPN and CDR2 as SVGIG (reference sequence). CDR3 in amino acids: CAWSSGGGNQPQHF. The CDR3, as DNA: TGTGCCTGGAGTTCTGGGGGCGGCAATCAGCCCCAGCATTTT.

This sequence joins TRBV28 and TRBJ1-5; TRBD1 matches 12 bases. The ends lost 6 bases at V and 4 bases at J; junction bases unmatched: 4. Germline V gene data show CDR1 as MDHEN and CDR2 as SYDVKM. This CDR3 contains 15 residues. The DNA for the CDR3 is TGTGCCAGCAGAAGGGGACAGGGGGCGAATCAGCCCCAGCATTTT. Protein product: CASRRGQGANQPQHF.

This chain connects TRBV11-2 to TRBJ2-2; no reliable D call. V shed 5 bases and J shed 4 bases, with 5 bases lying between them. This CDR3 is built from 12 residues. Germline V gives CDR1 SGHAT, CDR2 FQNNGV. In DNA form, the CDR3 reads TGTGCCAGCAGCCGTATCACCGGGGAGCTGTTTTTT. Encoded protein: CASSRITGELFF. Combining the CDR3 with reference TRBV11-2 and TRBJ2-2 gives the whole variable domain EAGVAQSPRYKIIEKRQSVAFWCNPISGHATLYWYQQILGQGPKLLIQFQNNGVVDDSQLPKDRFSAERLKGVDSTLKIQPAKLEDSAVYLCASSRITGELFFGEGSRLTVL.

The chain is built from TRBV5-1 and TRBJ2-7; TRBD1 matches 8 bases. The CDR3 runs to 13 residues. J was trimmed by 6 bases and V by 1 base; bases with no gene match: 3. The germline V gene encodes CDR1 SGHRS and CDR2 YFSETQ. This CDR3 reads CASSLQQGVEQYF. DNA of the CDR3: TGCGCCAGCAGCTTGCAACAGGGGGTCGAGCAGTACTTC.

This chain connects TRBV4-1 to TRBJ2-1; tentatively, D is TRBD2 (6 bases). The CDR3 sequence is 16 residues long. CDR1 and CDR2 from the germline V gene are MGHRA and YSYEKL. Deletions cut 0 bases from V and 3 bases from J, with 12 bases between. CDR3 loop: CASSQDRGGNYNEQFF. In DNA form, the CDR3 reads TGCGCCAGCAGCCAAGATCGAGGCGGGAACTACAATGAGCAGTTCTTC.

The CDR3 here is CATDRGVTGELFF. The CDR3 bases are TGTGCCACCGACCGGGGAGTGACCGGGGAGCTGTTTTTT. The V and J genes are TRBV18 and TRBJ2-2, with D tentatively TRBD2 (5 bases). Germline values: CDR1 KGHSH, CDR2 LQKENI. V was pared by 10 bases and J by 5 bases, with 14 bases between. The CDR3 extends over 13 amino acids. The entire variable domain, with the rest obtained from reference TRBV18 and TRBJ2-2, is as follows: NAGVMQNPRHLVRRRGQEARLRCSPMKGHSHVYWYRQLPEEGLKFMVYLQKENIIDESGMPKERFSAEFPKEGPSILRIQQVVRGDSAAYFCATDRGVTGELFFGEGSRLTVL.

This chain joins TRBV19 and TRBJ1-2, with 8 bases aligning to TRBD1. The junction had 13 bases not matched to a gene; V was cut back by 5 bases and J by 5 bases. The CDR3 has 16 amino acids. Germline V gene data show CDR1 as LNHDA and CDR2 as SQIVND (reference sequence). CDR3 in amino acids: CASSPAGQEGRYGYTF. The CDR3 DNA is TGTGCCAGTAGTCCCGCGGGACAGGAGGGGCGATATGGCTACACCTTC.

This rearrangement joins TRBV29-1 to TRBJ1-5; TRBD1 matches at 7 bases. After removal of 6 bases from V and 6 bases from J, the junction contained 8 bases not matched to a gene. In germline, CDR1 is SQVTM, CDR2 ANQGSEA. The CDR3 spans 13 residues. The CDR3 sequence: CSVGTVLGQPQHF. The CDR3 coding sequence is TGCAGCGTGGGGACAGTACTAGGTCAGCCCCAGCATTTT.

The V and J genes are TRBV18 and TRBJ2-7, with 7 positions matching TRBD2. There are 13 residues in the CDR3. Germline V gene data show CDR1 as KGHSH and CDR2 as LQKENI. Germline trimming cut 6 bases from V and 2 bases from J; bases unmatched to any gene: 4. CDR3 coding DNA: TGTGCCAGCTCTGGTGGGAGGGCCTACGAGCAGTACTTC. It encodes CASSGGRAYEQYF.

V is TRBV28 and J is TRBJ2-7; the D is unclear. CDR1 is MDHEN, CDR2 SYDVKM, per germline. Trimming pared 6 bases from V and 1 base from J, leaving 7 bases between. The CDR3 is 12 residues long. The CDR3 reads CASRYSSYEQYF. CDR3 coding DNA: TGTGCCAGCAGGTACAGTTCCTACGAGCAGTACTTC. Filled out from reference TRBV28 and TRBJ2-7, the complete variable domain reads DVKVTQSSRYLVKRTGEKVFLECVQDMDHENMFWYRQDPGLGLRLIYFSYDVKMKEKGDIPEGYSVSREKKERFSLILESASTNQTSMYLCASRYSSYEQYFGPGTRLTVT.

This chain connects TRBV9 to TRBJ2-2, with D possibly TRBD1 on 6 matching bases. V was shortened by 4 bases and J by 7 bases, with 11 bases between the two germline ends. Germline V gene data show CDR1 as SGDLS and CDR2 as YYNGEE. The CDR3 contains 13 residues. Here the CDR3 reads CASSLQGIGELFF. CDR3 DNA: TGTGCCAGCAGCCTCCAGGGGATCGGGGAGCTGTTTTTT.

CDR3 loop: CASSFGQGAAQYF. CDR3 coding DNA: TGTGCCAGCAGTTTCGGACAGGGTGCTGCCCAGTACTTC. The chain couples TRBV27 to TRBJ2-5; 8 bases are a match to TRBD1. Germline trimming cut 3 bases from V and 9 bases from J; bases unmatched to any gene: 6. The CDR3 extends over 13 amino acids. Germline V CDR1 and CDR2: MNHEY, SMNVEV (reference sequence).

This chain links TRBV9 with TRBJ2-1, with D possibly matching TRBD1 (6 bases). Germline CDR1 and CDR2: SGDLS and YYNGEE. V gave up 4 bases and J gave up 8 bases, with 19 bases separating them. The CDR3 sequence is 15 residues long. The CDR3 protein is CASSNRDNFPDEQFF. The CDR3 nucleotides read TGTGCCAGCAGCAACCGGGACAACTTCCCCGATGAGCAGTTCTTC. The full variable domain, rest sourced from reference TRBV9 and TRBJ2-1, is DSGVTQTPKHLITATGQRVTLRCSPRSGDLSVYWYQQSLDQGLQFLIQYYNGEERAKGNILERFSAQQFPDLHSELNLSSLELGDSALYFCASSNRDNFPDEQFFGPGTRLTVL.

V and J are TRBV21-1 and TRBJ2-1; the table calls TRBD2, which could not be checked here. TRBV21-1 is given as a pseudogene. The CDR3 consists of 15 residues. CDR3 protein: CASSPGGWDYNEQFF. DNA for the CDR3: TGTGCCAGCAGCCCCGGGGGGTGGGACTACAATGAGCAGTTCTTC.

The chain is built from TRBV7-9 and TRBJ2-7, with D perhaps TRBD1 (5 bases). Germline V CDR1 and CDR2: SEHNR, FQNEAQ (reference sequence). The CDR3 sequence is 15 residues long. Trimming pared 2 bases from V and 2 bases from J, leaving 13 bases between. The chain's CDR3 is CASSLKGGATYEQYF. CDR3 DNA sequence: TGTGCCAGCAGCTTAAAGGGTGGGGCTACCTACGAGCAGTACTTC. Looking up the rest from reference TRBV7-9 and TRBJ2-7 gives the full variable domain: DTGVSQNPRHKITKRGQNVTFRCDPISEHNRLYWYRQTLGQGPEFLTYFQNEAQLEKSRLLSDRFSAERPKGSFSTLEIQRTEQGDSAMYLCASSLKGGATYEQYFGPGTRLTVT.

The chain has TRBV19 and TRBJ2-1; 8 bases line up with TRBD2. Unmatched junction bases numbered 9, after V lost 3 bases and J lost 2 bases. Germline-derived CDR1 and CDR2 are LNHDA and SQIVND (reference sequence). This CDR3 spans 17 amino acids. The CDR3: CASSIGGGGSTYNEQFF. CDR3 bases: TGTGCCAGTAGTATTGGAGGCGGGGGGAGTACCTACAATGAGCAGTTCTTC.

The rearrangement uses TRBV7-3 and TRBJ2-2, with D unresolved. The CDR3 sequence is 16 residues long. The germline gives CDR1 SGHTA, CDR2 FQGTGA. V was cut by 2 bases and J by 6 bases, with 16 bases left in between. In DNA form, the CDR3 reads TGTGCCAGCAGCTTATCGGTCGGCCAGGTAGCCGGGGAGCTGTTTTTT. This codes for CASSLSVGQVAGELFF.

The table lists this clone with a count of one. The chain uses TRBV6-1 and TRBJ1-5; 8 nucleotides match TRBD1. The germline V gene has CDR1 MNHNS and CDR2 SASEGT. The V gene end was trimmed by 7 bases and the J gene end by 1 base; junction bases not matched to a gene: 6. This CDR3 is 15 amino acids long. The CDR3 coding sequence is TGTGCCAGCATCAGAGACAGGGGAAGCAATCAGCCCCAGCATTTT. It encodes CASIRDRGSNQPQHF.

The rearrangement joins TRBV28 to TRBJ1-1, with 8 positions matching TRBD1. Germline CDR1 MDHEN, CDR2 SYDVKM. With 6 bases clipped from V and 1 base from J, the junction kept 10 bases outside the gene matches. The CDR3 runs 16 residues. The CDR3 region is CASRYHTGGANTEAFF. Here the CDR3 DNA reads TGTGCCAGCAGGTACCATACAGGGGGAGCGAACACTGAAGCTTTCTTT.

This chain connects TRBV5-1 to TRBJ2-5, with 8 bases matching TRBD2. This CDR3 spans 14 amino acids. Looked up from germline, CDR1 is SGHRS and CDR2 is YFSETQ. The J segment lost 5 bases and the V segment lost 2 bases, leaving 5 bases of the junction unmatched. The CDR3 sequence: CASSFSGGGETQYF. In DNA form, the CDR3 reads TGCGCCAGCAGCTTCAGCGGCGGGGGGGAGACCCAGTACTTC.

V and J are TRBV7-9 and TRBJ2-3; D gene unclear. The CDR3 loop spans 13 amino acids. In germline, CDR1 is SEHNR, CDR2 FQNEAQ (reference sequence). The ends were cut back, 5 bases at V and 1 base at J, with 7 bases in the middle. CDR3 nucleotide sequence: TGTGCCAGCAGCCCCGGAGGCACAGATACGCAGTATTTT. Its protein is CASSPGGTDTQYF.

The chain recombines TRBV9 with TRBJ2-7; D is perhaps TRBD2 (6 bases). Trimming shortened V by 0 bases and J by 6 bases, and 19 bases separated the two germline ends. This CDR3 comprises 16 residues. Germline V gene data show CDR1 as SGDLS and CDR2 as YYNGEE. The CDR3, as DNA: TGTGCCAGCAGCGTAGACCCCCAGGCCCGAGCGGGCGAGCAGTACTTC. Translating it yields CASSVDPQARAGEQYF.